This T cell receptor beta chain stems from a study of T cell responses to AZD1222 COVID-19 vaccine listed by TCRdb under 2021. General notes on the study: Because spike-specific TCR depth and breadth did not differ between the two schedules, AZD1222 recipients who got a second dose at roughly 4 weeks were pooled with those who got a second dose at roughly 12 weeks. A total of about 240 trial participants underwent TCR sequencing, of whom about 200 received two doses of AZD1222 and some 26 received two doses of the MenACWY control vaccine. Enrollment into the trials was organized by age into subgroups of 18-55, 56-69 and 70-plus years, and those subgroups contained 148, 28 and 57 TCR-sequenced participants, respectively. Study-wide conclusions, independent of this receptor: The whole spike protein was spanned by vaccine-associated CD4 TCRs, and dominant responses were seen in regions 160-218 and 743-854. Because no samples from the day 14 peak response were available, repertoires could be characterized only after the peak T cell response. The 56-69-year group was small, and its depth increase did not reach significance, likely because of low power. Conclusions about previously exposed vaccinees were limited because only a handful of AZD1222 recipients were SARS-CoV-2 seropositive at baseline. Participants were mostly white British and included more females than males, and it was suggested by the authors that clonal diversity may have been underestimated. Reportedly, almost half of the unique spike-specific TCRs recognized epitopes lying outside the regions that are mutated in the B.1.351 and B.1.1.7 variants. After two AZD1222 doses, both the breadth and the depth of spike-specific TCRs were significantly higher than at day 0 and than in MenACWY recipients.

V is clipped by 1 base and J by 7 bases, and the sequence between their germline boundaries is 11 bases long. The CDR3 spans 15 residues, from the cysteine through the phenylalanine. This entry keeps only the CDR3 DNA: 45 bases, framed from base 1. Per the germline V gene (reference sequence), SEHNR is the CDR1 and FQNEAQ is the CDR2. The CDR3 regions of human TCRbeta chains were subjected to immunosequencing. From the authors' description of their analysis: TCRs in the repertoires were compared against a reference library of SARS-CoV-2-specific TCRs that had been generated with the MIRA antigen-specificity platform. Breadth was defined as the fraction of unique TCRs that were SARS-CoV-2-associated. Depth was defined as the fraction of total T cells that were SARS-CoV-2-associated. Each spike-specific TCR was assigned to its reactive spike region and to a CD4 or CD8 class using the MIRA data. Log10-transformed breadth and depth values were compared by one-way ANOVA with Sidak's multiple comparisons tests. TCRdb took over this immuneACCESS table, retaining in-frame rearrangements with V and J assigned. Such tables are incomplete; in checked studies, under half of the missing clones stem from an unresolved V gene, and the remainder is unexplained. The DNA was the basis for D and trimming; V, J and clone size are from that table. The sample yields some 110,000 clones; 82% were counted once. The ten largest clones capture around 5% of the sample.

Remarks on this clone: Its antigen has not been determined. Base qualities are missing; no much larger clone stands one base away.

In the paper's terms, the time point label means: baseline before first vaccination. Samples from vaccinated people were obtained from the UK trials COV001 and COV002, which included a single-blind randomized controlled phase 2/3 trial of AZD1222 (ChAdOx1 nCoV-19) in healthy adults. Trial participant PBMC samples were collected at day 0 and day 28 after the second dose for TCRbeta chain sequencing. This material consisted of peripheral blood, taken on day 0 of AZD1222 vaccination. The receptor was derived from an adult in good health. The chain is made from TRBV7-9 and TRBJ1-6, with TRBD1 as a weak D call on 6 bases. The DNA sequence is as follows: TGTGCCAGCAGCTTAGGTACAGGGACCAATTCACCCCTCCACTTT. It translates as CASSLGTGTNSPLHF.